The 2 T cell receptor beta chains given below trace back to one sample, sequenced in a study of T cell repertoires in cytomegalovirus infection. TCRdb independently ran MiXCR on the reads; one entry per CDR3 protein. The profile shows more than 400,000 distinct CDR3 sequences, less than 30% of them singletons. The specimen was PBMCs. The receptors shown here come from a human donor in good health (CMV status not recorded). Some clones in this sample may be carry-over from other donors' samples.

This chain links TRBV19 with TRBJ1-5; D unclear. The CDR3 consists of 13 residues. V dropped 4 bases and J dropped 8 bases, with 12 bases sitting between them. CDR1 LNHDA and CDR2 SQIVND come from the germline V gene (reference sequence). The CDR3 spells CASSKVEWKPQHF. DNA of the CDR3: TGTGCCAGTAGTAAGGTGGAATGGAAGCCCCAGCATTTT. The full variable domain, rest sourced from reference TRBV19 and TRBJ1-5, is DGGITQSPKYLFRKEGQNVTLSCEQNLNHDAMYWYRQDPGQGLRLIYYSQIVNDFQKGDIAEGYSVSREKKESFPLTVTSAQKNPTAFYLCASSKVEWKPQHFGDGTRLSIL.

This clonotype was counted only a few times. The rearrangement joins TRBV20-1 to TRBJ1-5; TRBD1 matches 7 bases. The germline V gene encodes CDR1 DFQATT and CDR2 SNEGSKA (reference sequence). The CDR3 spans 15 residues. Germline trimming cut 4 bases from V and 3 bases from J; bases unmatched to any gene: 9. CDR3 DNA: TGCAGTGCTACCAGGGGGGCGTATTACAATCAGCCCCAGCATTTT. Its translation: CSATRGAYYNQPQHF.